Listed here is a single T cell receptor (beta chain). Antigen unknown. This entry belongs to a study of cytomegalovirus exposure and HLA in healthy donors. Study-level results: The authors enumerated roughly 160 TCR beta chains as linked to cytomegalovirus.

Researchers ran the PCR with 60 Vbeta and 13 Jbeta primers. Original analysis: Later, an analysis found 75 million to 90 million unique TCR beta chains, and about 10 million of these were shared. TCRdb's table, derived via immunoSEQ multiplex PCR, lists solely in-frame clones and lacks some. The V and J calls and the clone size are those of that table, but D and trimming were determined from the DNA. This sample contains tens of thousands of clones. With 10 bases removed from V and 2 bases from J, the gap between germline ends came to 12 bases. Looked up from germline, CDR1 is LNHDA and CDR2 is SQIVND (reference sequence). The CDR3 sequence is 12 residues long.

The material sequenced was PBMCs. The TCR was taken from a woman in her sixties or seventies in good health and CMV-seropositive. The chain employs TRBV19 and TRBJ2-7; D perhaps matches TRBD2 (8 bases). The CDR3 is CAIAGQPYEQYF. The CDR3 DNA reads TGTGCCATAGCGGGACAGCCCTACGAGCAGTACTTC.